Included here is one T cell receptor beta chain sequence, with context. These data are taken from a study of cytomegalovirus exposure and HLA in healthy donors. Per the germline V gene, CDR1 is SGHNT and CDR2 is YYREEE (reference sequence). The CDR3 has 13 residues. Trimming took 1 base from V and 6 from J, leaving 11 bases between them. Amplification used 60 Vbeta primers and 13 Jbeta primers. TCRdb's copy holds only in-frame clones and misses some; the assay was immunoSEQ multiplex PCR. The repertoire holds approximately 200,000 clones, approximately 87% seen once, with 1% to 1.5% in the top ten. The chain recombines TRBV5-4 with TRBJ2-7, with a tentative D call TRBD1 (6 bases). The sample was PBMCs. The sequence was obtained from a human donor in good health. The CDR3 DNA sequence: TGTGCCAGCAGCTTGAGGGGGAAGGGCGAGCAGTACTTC. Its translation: CASSLRGKGEQYF.